The 9 T cell receptor beta chains in this list originate from one sample, sequenced in a study of T cell responses to AZD1222 COVID-19 vaccine (dated by TCRdb to about 2021). The sample's time point label, decoded: baseline before first vaccination. Preparation of the library involved the immunoSEQ multiplex PCR assay. TCRdb re-hosts the immuneACCESS table, in-frame sequences only. Its copies lack some clones; in the studies checked, an unresolved V gene accounts for under half of them, and the cause for the rest is not known. In this sample the table shows around 200,000 clones, 70% to 90% of which occur a single time. Of the sample, roughly 0.5% falls within the top ten clones. Here the sequenced sample was peripheral blood, taken on day 0 of AZD1222 vaccination. These receptors were collected from an adult in good health.

This chain uses TRBV28 with TRBJ1-3; no clear D. The length of the CDR3 is 12 residues. Trimming pared 6 bases from V and 0 bases from J, leaving 3 bases between. Germline CDR1 MDHEN, CDR2 SYDVKM. The CDR3 nucleotides are TGTGCCAGCAGCGTCTCTGGAAACACCATATATTTT. Its translation is CASSVSGNTIYF.

The chain has TRBV2 and TRBJ1-5; possible D gene TRBD1, 6 bases. V shed 10 bases and J shed 2 bases, with 12 bases lying between them. CDR1 SNHLY and CDR2 FYNNEI come from the germline V gene. This CDR3 has 13 residues. This CDR3 is CATTGTRNQPQHF. DNA of the CDR3: TGTGCCACCACAGGGACCCGCAATCAGCCCCAGCATTTT.

This clone was counted once. The rearrangement joins TRBV19 to TRBJ1-2; 7 nucleotides agree with TRBD1. V lost 5 bases, J lost 2 bases, and 2 bases stayed unmatched. Per the germline V gene, CDR1 is LNHDA and CDR2 is SQIVND (reference sequence). The CDR3 is 13 amino acids. The CDR3 loop is CASSPGQNYGYTF. The CDR3 nucleotides read TGTGCCAGTAGTCCGGGACAGAACTATGGCTACACCTTC.

Here the CDR3 DNA reads TGTGCCAGCTACGGGGACGGGGGCGTGCACACTGAAGCTTTCTTT. It encodes CASYGDGGVHTEAFF. This chain joins TRBV11-2 and TRBJ1-1; tentative D call: TRBD1 (6 bases). Trimming took off 8 bases at V and 3 bases at J, with 19 bases between the two ends. Germline loops: CDR1 SGHAT, CDR2 FQNNGV. CDR3 length: 15 residues.

The chain couples TRBV6-5 to TRBJ2-7, with TRBD1 identical over 7 bases. This CDR3 contains 14 residues. Germline V gene lookup returns CDR1 MNHEY and CDR2 SVGAGI. With V trimmed by 2 bases and J by 3 bases, 4 bases remained unmatched. The CDR3 is CASSYGTDLYEQYF. DNA for the CDR3: TGTGCCAGCAGTTACGGGACAGACCTCTACGAGCAGTACTTC.

This clone was seen once. This rearrangement joins TRBV6-6 to TRBJ1-2, with TRBD1 identical over 7 bases. The V segment lost 5 bases and the J segment 13 bases; nucleotides outside the gene matches: 10. The CDR3 has 12 amino acids. Germline loops: CDR1 MNHNY, CDR2 SVGAGI (reference sequence). The CDR3 DNA reads as TGTGCCAGCAGTGGGGGAGGGACAGCTGGCACCTTC. Translation: CASSGGGTAGTF.

The genes are TRBV29-1 and TRBJ1-1; D not certain. The CDR3 totals 11 residues. Trimming removed 4 bases at V and 4 bases at J, with 7 bases between. Per germline, CDR1 SQVTM and CDR2 ANQGSEA. CDR3 in DNA: TGCAGCGTTGGACGGAGCACTGAAGCTTTCTTT. Amino acid sequence: CSVGRSTEAFF.

This clone was found once. This chain uses TRBV18 with TRBJ1-2, with TRBD1 identical over 7 bases. CDR3 length equals 13 residues. CDR1 KGHSH and CDR2 LQKENI come from the germline V gene. V gave up 3 bases and J gave up 7 bases; unmatched junction bases: 5. The CDR3 loop is CASSPQGGRGYTF. The CDR3 DNA follows: TGTGCCAGCTCACCTCAAGGGGGCCGTGGCTACACCTTC.

In DNA, the CDR3 is TGTGCCAGCAGCTTAGGGGGGGCAGGCGGAAACACCATATATTTT. As protein: CASSLGGAGGNTIYF. The chain couples TRBV13 to TRBJ1-3; possibly TRBD1 for D (6 bases). The CDR3 is made up of 15 amino acids. V gave up 0 bases and J gave up 4 bases, with 10 bases separating them. CDR1 is PRHDT, CDR2 FYEKMQ, per germline (reference sequence).